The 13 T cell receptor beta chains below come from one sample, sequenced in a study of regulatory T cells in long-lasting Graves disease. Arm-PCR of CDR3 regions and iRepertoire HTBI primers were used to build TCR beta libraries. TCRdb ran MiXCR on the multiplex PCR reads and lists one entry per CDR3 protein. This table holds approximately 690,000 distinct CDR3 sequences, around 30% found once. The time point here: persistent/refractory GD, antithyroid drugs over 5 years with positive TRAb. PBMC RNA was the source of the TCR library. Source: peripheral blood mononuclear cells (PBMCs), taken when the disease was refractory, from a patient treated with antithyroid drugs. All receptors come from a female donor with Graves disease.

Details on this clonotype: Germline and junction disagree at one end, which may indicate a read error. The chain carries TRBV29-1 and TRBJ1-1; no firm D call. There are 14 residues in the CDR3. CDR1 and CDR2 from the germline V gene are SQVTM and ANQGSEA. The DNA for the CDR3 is TGCAGCGTGGCCGGTGGGGTTTCGAACACTGGAGCTTTCTTT. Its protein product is CSVAGGVSNTGAFF.

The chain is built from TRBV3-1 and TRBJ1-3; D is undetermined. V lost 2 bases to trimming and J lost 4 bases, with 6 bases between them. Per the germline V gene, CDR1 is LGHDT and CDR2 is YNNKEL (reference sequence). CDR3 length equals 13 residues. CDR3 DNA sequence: TGTGCCAGCAGCCAACCCAGAGGAAACACCATATATTTT. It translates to CASSQPRGNTIYF.

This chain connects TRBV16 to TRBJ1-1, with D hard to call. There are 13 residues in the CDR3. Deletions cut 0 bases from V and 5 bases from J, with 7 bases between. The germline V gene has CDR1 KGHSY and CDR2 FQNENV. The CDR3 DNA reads TGTGCCAGCAGCCAATCCCTACATACTGAAGCTTTCTTT. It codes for CASSQSLHTEAFF. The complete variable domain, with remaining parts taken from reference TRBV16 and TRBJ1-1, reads GEEVAQTPKHLVRGEGQKAKLYCAPIKGHSYVFWYQQVLKNEFKFLISFQNENVFDETGMPKERFSAKCLPNSPCSLEIQATKLEDSAVYFCASSQSLHTEAFFGQGTRLTVV.

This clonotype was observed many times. In nucleotides, the CDR3 is TGTGCCAGCAGCTTAGGCGGGCCAACCACTGAAGCTTTCTTT. It is translated as CASSLGGPTTEAFF. This chain uses TRBV11-2 with TRBJ1-1, with unresolved D. With 1 base removed from V and 4 bases from J, the gap between germline ends came to 10 bases. The CDR3 extends over 14 amino acids. Germline V gene sequence: CDR1 SGHAT, CDR2 FQNNGV.

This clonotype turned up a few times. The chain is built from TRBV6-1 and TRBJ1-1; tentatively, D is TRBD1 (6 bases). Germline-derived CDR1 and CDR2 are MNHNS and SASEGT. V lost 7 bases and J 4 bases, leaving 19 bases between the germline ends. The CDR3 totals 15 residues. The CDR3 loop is CASKPPRAGATEAFF. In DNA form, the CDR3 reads TGTGCCAGCAAGCCTCCGCGAGCAGGGGCCACTGAAGCTTTCTTT.

CDR3 in DNA: TGTGCCAGCAGTTCACCCGGGACAGGCCGGAATAAAAAACTGTTTTTT. It is translated as CASSSPGTGRNKKLFF. The chain combines TRBV27 with TRBJ1-4, with 8 bases fitting TRBD1. Germline V gene sequence: CDR1 MNHEY, CDR2 SMNVEV (reference sequence). The V and J ends lost 4 bases and 9 bases, in that order; junction bases with no gene match: 13. The CDR3 runs 16 residues.

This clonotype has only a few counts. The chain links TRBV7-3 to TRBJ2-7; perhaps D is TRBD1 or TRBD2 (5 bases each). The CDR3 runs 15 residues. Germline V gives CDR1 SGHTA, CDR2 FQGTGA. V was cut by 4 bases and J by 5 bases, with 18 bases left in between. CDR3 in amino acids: CASSSGPLPTNEQYF. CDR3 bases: TGTGCCAGCAGCTCGGGACCACTCCCGACAAACGAGCAGTACTTC.

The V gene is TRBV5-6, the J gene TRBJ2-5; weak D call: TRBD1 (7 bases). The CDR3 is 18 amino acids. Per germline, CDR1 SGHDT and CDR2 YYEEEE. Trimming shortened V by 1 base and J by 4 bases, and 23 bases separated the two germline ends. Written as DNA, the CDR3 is TGTGCCAGCAGCTTGTTTCGTTTGTCAGGGGGGTTTGGAGAGACCCAGTACTTC. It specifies CASSLFRLSGGFGETQYF.

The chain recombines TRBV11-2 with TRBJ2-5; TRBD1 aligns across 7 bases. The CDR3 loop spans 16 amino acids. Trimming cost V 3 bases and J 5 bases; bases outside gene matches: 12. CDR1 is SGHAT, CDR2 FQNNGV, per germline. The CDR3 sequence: CASSFPGTAKKETQYF. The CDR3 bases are TGTGCCAGCAGCTTCCCTGGGACAGCCAAGAAGGAGACCCAGTACTTC.

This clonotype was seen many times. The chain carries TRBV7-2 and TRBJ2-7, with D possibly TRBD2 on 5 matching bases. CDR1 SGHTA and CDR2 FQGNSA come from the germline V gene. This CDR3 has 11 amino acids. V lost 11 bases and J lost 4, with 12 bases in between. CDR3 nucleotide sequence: TGTGCCGTCACGGGAACATACGAGCAGTACTTC. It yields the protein CAVTGTYEQYF.

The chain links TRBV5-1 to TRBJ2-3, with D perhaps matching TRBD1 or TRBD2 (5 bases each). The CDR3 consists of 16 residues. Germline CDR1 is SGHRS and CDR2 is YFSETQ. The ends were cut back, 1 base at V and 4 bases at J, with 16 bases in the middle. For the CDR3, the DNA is TGCGCCAGCAGCTTGTCCCGGGGCCTTCTCGCAGATACGCAGTATTTT. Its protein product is CASSLSRGLLADTQYF.

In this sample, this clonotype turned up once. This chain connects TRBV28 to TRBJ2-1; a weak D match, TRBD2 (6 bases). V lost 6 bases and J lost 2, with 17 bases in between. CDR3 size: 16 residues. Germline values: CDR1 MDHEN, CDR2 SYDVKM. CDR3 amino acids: CASRPTSGGTYNEQFF. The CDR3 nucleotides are TGTGCCAGCAGACCGACTAGTGGCGGGACCTACAATGAGCAGTTCTTC. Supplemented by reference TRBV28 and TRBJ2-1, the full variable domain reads DVKVTQSSRYLVKRTGEKVFLECVQDMDHENMFWYRQDPGLGLRLIYFSYDVKMKEKGDIPEGYSVSREKKERFSLILESASTNQTSMYLCASRPTSGGTYNEQFFGPGTRLTVL.

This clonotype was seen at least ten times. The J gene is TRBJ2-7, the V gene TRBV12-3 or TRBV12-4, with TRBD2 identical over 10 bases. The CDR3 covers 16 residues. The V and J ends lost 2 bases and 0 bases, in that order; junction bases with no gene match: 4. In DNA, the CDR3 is TGTGCCAGCAGTTTAATAGCTAGCGGGAGCTCCTACGAGCAGTACTTC. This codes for CASSLIASGSSYEQYF.